Sequencing of this T cell receptor (beta chain) was carried out in a study of neurological immune-mediated disorders. Study in general: The multiple sclerosis group of some 34 included 31 relapsing-remitting and 3 secondary progressive patients. Whole-study findings and limits: Across subjects, no CDR3 amino acid sequence appeared in expanded clones of more than one subject, a finding that suggested private repertoires in all groups. One related-CDR3 cluster, found by phylogenetic grouping, held repertoires of 18 of 34 multiple sclerosis patients and is a possible signature.

V lost 10 bases, J lost 4 bases, and 4 bases stayed unmatched. The germline gives CDR1 MNHEY, CDR2 SVGAGI. This CDR3 has 12 amino acids. This clonotype appeared a few times. Its antigen is as yet unknown. The authors produced cDNA by 5'RACE using 10-nucleotide random UMIs. One entry per CDR3 protein, called by TCRdb with MiXCR from the 5' RACE reads. The sample lists about 62,000 distinct CDR3 sequences, under 5% seen once, with 3.4% in the top ten. The chain employs TRBV6-5 and TRBJ2-1, with TRBD1 identical over 7 bases. Sequencing was done on a sample of PBMCs. This TCR was sampled from a woman between 50 and 59 years old with multiple sclerosis. The CDR3 DNA follows: TGTGCCACCGGGGACAGATACAATGAGCAGTTCTTC. It codes for CATGDRYNEQFF.